This T cell receptor beta chain comes out of a study of identical twins (dated by TCRdb to the mid-2010s). A note on the overall study: To test whether fetal clonotypes persist, the study used deep sequencing on TCR alpha and beta repertoires from monozygotic twins, unrelated adults of various ages, and cord blood. To rule out contamination, the twin experiments were replicated at different times with different library preparation protocols.

All donors were healthy Caucasians. Three pairs of female monozygotic twins, all aged 18 to 29 years, were included in the twin cohort. The RNA used for TCR libraries was isolated from peripheral blood mononuclear cells. This clonotype showed up just a few times. Its antigen is not yet known. Base qualities were left out, and no much larger clone turns up one base away. Receptors were amplified or captured by 5' RACE. These reads were obtained on an Illumina HiSeq 2000. Template switching added a universal primer binding site, and the final cDNA carried a unique molecular identifier that allowed TCR cDNA molecules to be counted accurately. Specific primers in the conserved constant-segment region were used to synthesize first-strand cDNA for the TCR alpha and beta chains. To control for contamination, each cDNA library was double barcoded with a SMART-Mk sample barcode plus Illumina barcodes. TruSeq adapter sequences and Illumina sample barcodes were added in two successive PCR steps. The TCR alpha and beta cDNA libraries were sequenced on the Illumina HiSeq platform using custom primers. As for how the authors treated the data: Unique molecular identifiers were extracted from raw reads with MiGEC, and CDR3 positions were determined with MiXCR. Recombination models were inferred per individual with the repgenHMM and IGoR tools using an EM algorithm. Shared clonotype analysis was performed with the tcR package in R, normalizing sharing by the product of cloneset sizes. To study raw recombination without the effects of thymic and clonal selection, out-of-frame nonproductive sequences were analyzed. TCRdb passed the public sequencing reads through fastp at Q25 and MiXCR, retaining productive beta sequences. When rows share a CDR3 protein, they turn into one entry using the most common DNA and genes. The V and J calls and clone size are TCRdb's, not the authors'. For this sample the table gives about 570,000 distinct CDR3 sequences, of which around 9.6% were detected only once. The top ten hold roughly 3% of the sample.

Trimming costs V 2 bases and J 0 bases, and their ends lie 13 bases apart. From the cysteine through the phenylalanine, the CDR3 covers 16 amino acids. CDR3 DNA is the only sequence kept; it has 48 bases, read in frame from the first base. In the germline V gene (reference sequence), CDR1 corresponds to LNHDA and CDR2 to SQIVND. Study-wide conclusions, independent of this receptor: Because the same donors could not be followed over many years, the conclusions depended on cross-sectional statistical analysis. Compared with coincidental sharing between unrelated individuals, out-of-frame TCR alpha sequences shared between twins showed an excess of sequences with low generation probability. Fewer insertions were carried by abundant cord blood beta clonotypes; a weaker similar trend was observed in young adult naive repertoires, while no such trend was observed in memory repertoires. Invariant T cells such as MAIT and iNKT could partly confound zero-insertion analyses, although diverse VJ usage argued against such confounding for most clonotypes. In beta out-of-frame sequences, excess twin sharing was weaker, because having fewer shared sequences lowered the signal-to-noise ratio. Recombination models systematically underestimated out-of-frame TCR alpha sharing in monozygotic twins but agreed with sharing between unrelated individuals.

This sample also belongs to another study, concerning yellow fever vaccine responses in identical twins. Drawing on the second study: According to the authors, the vaccine-induced T cell response in identical twins seemed to be partly convergent and partly specific to each individual. The study precisely tracked vaccine-responding T cell clones in identical twins.

This TCR was recovered from a young woman in good health. The V and J segments used are TRBV19 and TRBJ1-1; the best D guess is TRBD1, with 5 bases matching. What was sequenced was PBMCs. The CDR3 region reads CASSIFEGRMNTEAFF. DNA sequence: TGTGCCAGTAGTATATTTGAGGGACGGATGAACACTGAAGCTTTCTTT.